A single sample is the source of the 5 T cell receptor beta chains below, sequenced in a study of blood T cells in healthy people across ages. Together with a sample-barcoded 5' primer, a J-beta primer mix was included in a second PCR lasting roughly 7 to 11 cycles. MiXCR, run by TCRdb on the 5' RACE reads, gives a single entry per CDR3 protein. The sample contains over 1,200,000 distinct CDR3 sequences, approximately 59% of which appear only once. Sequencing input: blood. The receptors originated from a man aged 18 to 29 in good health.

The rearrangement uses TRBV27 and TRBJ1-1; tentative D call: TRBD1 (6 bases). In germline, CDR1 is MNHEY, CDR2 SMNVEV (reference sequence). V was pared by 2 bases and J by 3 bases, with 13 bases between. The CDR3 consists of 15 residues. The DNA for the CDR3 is TGTGCCAGCAGTTTAGGGACCCACAGGGACACTGAAGCTTTCTTT. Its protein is CASSLGTHRDTEAFF.

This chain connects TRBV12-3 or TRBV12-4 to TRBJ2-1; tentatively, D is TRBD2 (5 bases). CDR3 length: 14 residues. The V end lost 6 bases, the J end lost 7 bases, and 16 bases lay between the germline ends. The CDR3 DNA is TGTGCCAGCAGCCCCACTAGGAGCCATAATGAGCAGTTCTTC. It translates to CASSPTRSHNEQFF.

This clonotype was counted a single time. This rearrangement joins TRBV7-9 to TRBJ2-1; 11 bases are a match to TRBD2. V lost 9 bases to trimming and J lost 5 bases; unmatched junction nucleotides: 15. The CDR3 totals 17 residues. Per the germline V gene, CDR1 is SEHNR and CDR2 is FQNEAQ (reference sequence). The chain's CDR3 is CARGELAGAGVDNEQFF. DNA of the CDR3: TGTGCCAGGGGGGAACTAGCGGGAGCGGGGGTAGACAATGAGCAGTTCTTC.

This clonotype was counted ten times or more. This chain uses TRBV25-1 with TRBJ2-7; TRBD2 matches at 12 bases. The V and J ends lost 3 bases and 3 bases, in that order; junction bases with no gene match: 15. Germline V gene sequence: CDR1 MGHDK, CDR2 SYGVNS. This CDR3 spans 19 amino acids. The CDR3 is CASSEVLRTSGDWGYEQYF. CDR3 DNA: TGTGCCAGCAGTGAGGTGTTGAGGACTAGCGGGGACTGGGGCTACGAGCAGTACTTC.

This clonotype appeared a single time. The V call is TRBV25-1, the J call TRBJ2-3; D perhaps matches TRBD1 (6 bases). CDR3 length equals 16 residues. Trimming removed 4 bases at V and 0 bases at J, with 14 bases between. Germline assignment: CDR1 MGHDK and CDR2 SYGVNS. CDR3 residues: CASSGTGRVSTDTQYF. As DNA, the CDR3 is TGTGCCAGCAGTGGTACAGGGAGAGTCAGCACAGATACGCAGTATTTT.